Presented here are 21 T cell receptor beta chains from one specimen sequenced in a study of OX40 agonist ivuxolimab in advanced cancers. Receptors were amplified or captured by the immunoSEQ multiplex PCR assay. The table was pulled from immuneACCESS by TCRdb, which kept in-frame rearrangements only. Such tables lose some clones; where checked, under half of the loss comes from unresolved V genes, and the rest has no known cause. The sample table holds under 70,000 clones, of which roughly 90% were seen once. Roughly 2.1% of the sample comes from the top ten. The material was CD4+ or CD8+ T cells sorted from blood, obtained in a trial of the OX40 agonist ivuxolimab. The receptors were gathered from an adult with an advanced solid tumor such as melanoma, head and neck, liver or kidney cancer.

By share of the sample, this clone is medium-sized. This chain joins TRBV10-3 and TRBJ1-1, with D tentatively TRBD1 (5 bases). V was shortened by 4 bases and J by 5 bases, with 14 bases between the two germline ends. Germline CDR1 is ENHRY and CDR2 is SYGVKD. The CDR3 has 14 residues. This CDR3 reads CAISVGRGETEAFF. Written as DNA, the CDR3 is TGTGCCATCAGTGTTGGAAGGGGTGAAACTGAAGCTTTCTTT.

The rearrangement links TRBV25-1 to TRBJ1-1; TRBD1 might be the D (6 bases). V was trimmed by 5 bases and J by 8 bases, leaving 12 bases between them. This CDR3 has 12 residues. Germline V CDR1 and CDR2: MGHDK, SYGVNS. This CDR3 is CASSPGAGEAFF. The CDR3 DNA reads TGTGCCAGCAGTCCAGGGGCCGGAGAAGCTTTCTTT. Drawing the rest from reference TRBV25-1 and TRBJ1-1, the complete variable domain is EADIYQTPRYLVIGTGKKITLECSQTMGHDKMYWYQQDPGMELHLIHYSYGVNSTEKGDLSSESTVSRIRTEHFPLTLESARPSHTSQYLCASSPGAGEAFFGQGTRLTVV.

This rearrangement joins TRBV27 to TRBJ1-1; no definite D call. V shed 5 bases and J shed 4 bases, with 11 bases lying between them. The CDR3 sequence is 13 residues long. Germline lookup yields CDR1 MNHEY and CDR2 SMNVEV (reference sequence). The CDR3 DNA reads TGTGCCAGCAGTCGGGGAATTGGCACTGAAGCTTTCTTT. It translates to CASSRGIGTEAFF.

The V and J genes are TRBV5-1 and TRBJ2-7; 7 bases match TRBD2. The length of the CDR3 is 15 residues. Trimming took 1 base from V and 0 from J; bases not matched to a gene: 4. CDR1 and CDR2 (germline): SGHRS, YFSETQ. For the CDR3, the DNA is TGCGCCAGCAGCTTGACGGGGGGTACCTCCTACGAGCAGTACTTC. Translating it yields CASSLTGGTSYEQYF.

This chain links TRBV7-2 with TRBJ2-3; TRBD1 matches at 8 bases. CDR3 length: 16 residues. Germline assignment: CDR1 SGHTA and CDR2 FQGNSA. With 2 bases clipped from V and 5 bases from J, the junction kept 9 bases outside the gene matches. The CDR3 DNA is TGTGCCAGCAGCTTATTTCGGACAGGGATTCTAGATACGCAGTATTTT. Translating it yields CASSLFRTGILDTQYF.

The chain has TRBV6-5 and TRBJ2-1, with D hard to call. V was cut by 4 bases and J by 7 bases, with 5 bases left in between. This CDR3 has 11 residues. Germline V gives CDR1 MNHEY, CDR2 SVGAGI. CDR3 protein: CASSWGNEQFF. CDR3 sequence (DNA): TGTGCCAGCAGTTGGGGTAATGAGCAGTTCTTC.

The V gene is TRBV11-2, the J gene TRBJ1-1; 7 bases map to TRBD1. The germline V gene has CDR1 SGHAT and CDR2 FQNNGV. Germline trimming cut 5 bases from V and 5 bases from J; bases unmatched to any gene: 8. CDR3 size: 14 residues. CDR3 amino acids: CASSVPGQRTEAFF. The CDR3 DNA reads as TGTGCCAGCAGCGTACCGGGACAGAGAACTGAAGCTTTCTTT.

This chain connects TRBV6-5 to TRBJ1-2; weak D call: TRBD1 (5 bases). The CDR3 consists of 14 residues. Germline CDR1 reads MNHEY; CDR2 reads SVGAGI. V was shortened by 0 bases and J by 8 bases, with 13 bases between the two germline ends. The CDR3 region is CASSYSGREEGYTF. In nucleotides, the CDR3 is TGTGCCAGCAGTTACTCTGGCAGGGAGGAGGGCTACACCTTC.

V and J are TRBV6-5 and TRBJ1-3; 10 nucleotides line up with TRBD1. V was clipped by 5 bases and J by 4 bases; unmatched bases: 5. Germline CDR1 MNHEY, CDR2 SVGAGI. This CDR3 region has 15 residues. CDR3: CASSRQGAAGNTIYF. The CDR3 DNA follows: TGTGCCAGCAGTCGACAGGGGGCAGCCGGAAACACCATATATTTT.

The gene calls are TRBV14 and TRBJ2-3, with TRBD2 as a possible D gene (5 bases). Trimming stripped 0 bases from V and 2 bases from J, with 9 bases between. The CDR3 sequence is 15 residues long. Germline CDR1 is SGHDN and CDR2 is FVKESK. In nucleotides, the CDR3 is TGTGCCAGCAGCCAAGATGACTATTTCACAGATACGCAGTATTTT. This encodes CASSQDDYFTDTQYF.

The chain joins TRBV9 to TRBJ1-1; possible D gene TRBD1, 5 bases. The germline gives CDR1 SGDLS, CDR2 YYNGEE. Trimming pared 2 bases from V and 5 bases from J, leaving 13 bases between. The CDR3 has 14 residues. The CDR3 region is CASSVQGARTEAFF. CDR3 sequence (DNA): TGTGCCAGCAGCGTTCAGGGAGCTCGGACTGAAGCTTTCTTT.

CDR3 DNA: TGTGCCAGCAGTTGGGCCTCAGGCGGTGAGCAGTTCTTC. It translates to CASSWASGGEQFF. The V call is TRBV6-6, the J call TRBJ2-1; no reliable D call. The length of the CDR3 is 13 residues. In germline, CDR1 is MNHNY, CDR2 SVGAGI (reference sequence). V lost 4 bases and J 9 bases, leaving 13 bases between the germline ends.

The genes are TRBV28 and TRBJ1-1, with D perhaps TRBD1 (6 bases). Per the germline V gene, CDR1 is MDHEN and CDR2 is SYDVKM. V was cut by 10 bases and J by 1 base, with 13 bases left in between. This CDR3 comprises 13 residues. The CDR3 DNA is TGTGCCACCGATGGGACACAGAACACTGAAGCTTTCTTT. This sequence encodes CATDGTQNTEAFF.

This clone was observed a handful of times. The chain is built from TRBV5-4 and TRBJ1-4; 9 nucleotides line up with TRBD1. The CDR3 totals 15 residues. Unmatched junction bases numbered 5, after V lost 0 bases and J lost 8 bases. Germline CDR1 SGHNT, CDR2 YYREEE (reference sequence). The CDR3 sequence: CASSLDGTGKEKLFF. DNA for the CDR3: TGTGCCAGCAGCTTGGATGGGACAGGGAAAGAAAAACTGTTTTTT. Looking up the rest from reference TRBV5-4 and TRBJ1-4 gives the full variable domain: ETGVTQSPTHLIKTRGQQVTLRCSSQSGHNTVSWYQQALGQGPQFIFQYYREEENGRGNFPPRFSGLQFPNYSSELNVNALELDDSALYLCASSLDGTGKEKLFFGSGTQLSVL.

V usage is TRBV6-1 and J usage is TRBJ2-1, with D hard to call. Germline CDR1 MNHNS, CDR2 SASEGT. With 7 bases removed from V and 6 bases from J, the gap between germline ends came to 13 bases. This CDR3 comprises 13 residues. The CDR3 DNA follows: TGTGCCAGCAAAAACCCCTTCGGCAATGAGCAGTTCTTC. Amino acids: CASKNPFGNEQFF.

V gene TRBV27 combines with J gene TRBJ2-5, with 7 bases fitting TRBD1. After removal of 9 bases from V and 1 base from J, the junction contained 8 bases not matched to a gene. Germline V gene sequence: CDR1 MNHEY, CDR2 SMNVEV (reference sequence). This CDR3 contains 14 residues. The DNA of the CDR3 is TGTGCCAGTTTGCTGACAGGGCCCCAAGAGACCCAGTACTTC. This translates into CASLLTGPQETQYF.

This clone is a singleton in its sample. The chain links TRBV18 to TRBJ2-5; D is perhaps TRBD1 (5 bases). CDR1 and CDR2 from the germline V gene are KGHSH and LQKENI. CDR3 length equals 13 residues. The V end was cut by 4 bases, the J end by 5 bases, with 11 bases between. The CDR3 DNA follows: TGTGCCAGCTCACTGGGGCTCGGGGAGACCCAGTACTTC. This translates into CASSLGLGETQYF.

CDR3 residues: CASSLYPSGQETQYF. CDR3 DNA: TGCGCCAGCAGCTTGTATCCTAGCGGCCAAGAGACCCAGTACTTC. J is TRBJ2-5 and V is TRBV5-1; the match to TRBD2 covers 7 bases. After removal of 1 base from V and 1 base from J, the junction contained 4 bases not matched to a gene. The CDR3 is made up of 15 amino acids. Germline V gene data show CDR1 as SGHRS and CDR2 as YFSETQ. Based on the CDR3 plus reference TRBV5-1 and TRBJ2-5, the full variable domain is KAGVTQTPRYLIKTRGQQVTLSCSPISGHRSVSWYQQTPGQGLQFLFEYFSETQRNKGNFPGRFSGRQFSNSRSEMNVSTLELGDSALYLCASSLYPSGQETQYFGPGTRLLVL.

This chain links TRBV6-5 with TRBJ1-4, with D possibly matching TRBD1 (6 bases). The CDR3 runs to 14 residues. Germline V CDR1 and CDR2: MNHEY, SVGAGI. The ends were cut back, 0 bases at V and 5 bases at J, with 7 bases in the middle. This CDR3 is CASSYSGQNEKLFF. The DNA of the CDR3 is TGTGCCAGCAGTTACTCTGGACAGAATGAAAAACTGTTTTTT.

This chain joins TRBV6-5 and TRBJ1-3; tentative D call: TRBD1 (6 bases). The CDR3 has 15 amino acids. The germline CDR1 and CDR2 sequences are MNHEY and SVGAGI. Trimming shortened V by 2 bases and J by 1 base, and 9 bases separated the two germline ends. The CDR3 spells CASSYTRGSGNTIYF. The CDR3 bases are TGTGCCAGCAGTTACACAAGGGGGTCTGGAAACACCATATATTTT.

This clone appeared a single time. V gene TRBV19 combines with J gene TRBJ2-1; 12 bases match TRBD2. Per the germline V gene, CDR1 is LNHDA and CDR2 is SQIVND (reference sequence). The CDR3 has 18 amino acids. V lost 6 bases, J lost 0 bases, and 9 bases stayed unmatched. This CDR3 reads CASSLTSGGPPSYNEQFF. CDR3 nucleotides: TGTGCCAGTAGCCTGACTAGCGGGGGCCCACCCTCCTACAATGAGCAGTTCTTC.